This T cell receptor beta chain was retrieved from a study of blood T cells in healthy people across ages (dated by TCRdb to 2015 to 2017). At the level of the whole study: Template switching captured roughly one uniquely barcoded TCR beta cDNA molecule per two T cells in model experiments. The study measured age-related changes in TCR beta repertoire diversity using deep sequencing normalized with unique cDNA molecular identifiers. To avoid experimental bias, donors of different ages were distributed randomly across sequencing lanes. The donors were split into four age groups: young (average about 15 years), middle-aged (39), aged (approximately 60) and long-lived (roughly 88). For two donors (one aged 18 to 29 and one aged 80 or older), the study analyzed two additional independent replicas of 1 million unique cDNA reads from the same blood draw. General conclusions and limits of the study: The percentage of naive T cells measured by flow cytometry correlated strongly with observed TCR beta diversity. As age increased, observed TCR beta diversity per million T cells dropped in a roughly linear way, and a significant reduction was already evident by age 40. The long-lived group showed more naive CD4+ T cells, fewer expanded clones and increased TCR diversity than the aged group, suggesting age selection. Estimates of total diversity from one million sequenced T cells were regarded as lower bounds and underestimates. The CMV infection status of donors was not known, potentially confounding age-related changes in expanded clonotypes. Because profiling used bulk unsorted PBMCs, naive and antigen-experienced compartments could not be compared conclusively.

The CDR3 runs 14 amino acids, cysteine and phenylalanine included. The kept DNA is CDR3 alone, 42 bases in frame from the first base. V has 9 bases trimmed and J has 8 bases trimmed; junction bases matching no gene number 12. CDR1 and CDR2, per the germline V gene, are KGHDR and SFDVKD. Donors were a few dozen systemically healthy Caucasian individuals from Russia aged roughly 6 to 90 years. Each donor gave ten milliliters of peripheral blood, drawn into EDTA-treated Vacutainer tubes. Ficoll-Paque density-gradient centrifugation was used to isolate PBMCs, with at least 7 million obtained per sample. Trizol reagent was used to extract total RNA from the PBMCs, yielding at least 6 micrograms per sample. The percentages of naive CD45RAhigh/CD27high T cells were determined by flow cytometry on a PBMC aliquot from every donor. Points on this clonotype: There is no known antigen for this receptor. Base qualities are missing; no much larger clone stands one base away.

The library came from 5' RACE. Reads for this sample came from an Illumina HiSeq 2500. The second PCR ran for roughly 7 to 12 cycles and used a J-beta primer mix along with a sample-barcoded 5' primer. A unique molecular identifier was introduced onto each TCR beta cDNA molecule by a template-switch 5' adaptor carrying 12 random nucleotides. Each sample yielded at least 2.5 million CDR3-containing paired-end reads. All of the RNA was converted into first-strand cDNA using the Mint cDNA synthesis kit, with a TRBC-specific oligonucleotide serving as the primer. After uracil-DNA glycosylase treatment, a first 18-cycle PCR used universal primers M1SS and BC2_uni_R on all cDNA. Turning to the authors' computational methods: For normalization, 1 million high-quality reads were randomly selected from each sample, with every read carrying a distinct molecular identifier. Reads with shared molecular identifiers were discarded instead of being binned into consensus sequences. MiTCR, with a Q25 quality threshold and the strictest error-elimination algorithm, was used for CDR3 identification, clonotype clustering and error correction. Lower-bound total TCR beta diversity was estimated with a nonparametric unseen species model using Euler transformation. TCRdb reworked the public reads: Q25 trimming with fastp, MiXCR clone assembly, productive beta chains retained. Entries are consolidated by CDR3 protein sequence, retaining the most common genes and DNA. TCRdb's processing, not the study's, gives the V and J calls here. The sample table records around 1.5 million distinct CDR3 sequences; roughly 64% of these occur just once. Together, the top ten hold 6.5% to 8.5% of the sample.

Here the chain combines TRBV24-1 and TRBJ2-1; TRBD2 agrees with 7 junctional bases. The TCR originated in a man aged 18 to 30 in good health. The sequenced sample consisted of blood. For the CDR3, the sequence is CATPQAGIGDEQFF. The base sequence is TGTGCCACCCCTCAAGCGGGAATTGGCGATGAGCAGTTCTTC.